A single sample gave rise to the 10 T cell receptor beta chains below, sequenced in a study of shared clonotypes between healthy human individuals (dated by TCRdb to 2018 to 2021). For the CD8 naive samples, CD45RO-negative cells were positively selected for CCR7, yielding a CD45RA+CCR7+ population from which TemRA cells were excluded. The library was generated by the immunoSEQ multiplex PCR assay. Not all clones reach the TCRdb copy of this immuneACCESS table, which keeps in-frame sequences only. Checked studies attribute under half of the gap to unresolved V genes and leave the rest unexplained. This sample is represented by around 2,000,000 clones; less than 95% of them were singletons. About 1.1% of the sample lies in the top ten. Specimen: naive CD8+ T cells sorted from blood. The cell subset or site label, read with the paper, signifies: CD45RA+CCR7+. These receptors originate from a man aged 18 to 35 in good health.

This chain joins TRBV10-3 and TRBJ2-1, with TRBD1 identical over 7 bases. The trim removed 2 bases at V and 5 bases at J, leaving 6 bases unmatched. Per the germline V gene, CDR1 is ENHRY and CDR2 is SYGVKD. This CDR3 region has 15 residues. CDR3 loop: CAISEPQDRNNEQFF. CDR3 bases: TGTGCCATCAGTGAGCCTCAGGACAGGAACAATGAGCAGTTCTTC.

The rearrangement links TRBV5-1 to TRBJ2-7; D not certain. CDR1 and CDR2 from the germline V gene are SGHRS and YFSETQ. This CDR3 is 13 amino acids long. The V end was cut by 3 bases, the J end by 3 bases, with 10 bases between. The CDR3 loop is CASSYEEVYEQYF. The CDR3 DNA reads TGCGCCAGCAGCTACGAAGAAGTCTACGAGCAGTACTTC.

The rearrangement uses TRBV30 and TRBJ1-4; D might be TRBD1 (5 bases). The V gene lost 0 bases and the J gene lost 3 bases, with 11 bases spanning the gap. The CDR3 length is 15 residues. CDR1 and CDR2 from the germline V gene are GTSNPN and SVGIG (reference sequence). In nucleotides, the CDR3 is TGTGCCTGGAGTGTATGGGACGGAGCTAATGAAAAACTGTTTTTT. Translating it yields CAWSVWDGANEKLFF.

The CDR3 spells CASSLGVGYGYTF. As DNA, the CDR3 is TGCGCCAGCAGTCTAGGGGTCGGCTATGGCTACACCTTC. V and J are TRBV5-1 and TRBJ1-2; tentatively, D is TRBD1 (5 bases). The CDR3 runs to 13 residues. The V end lost 5 bases, the J end lost 4 bases, and 12 bases lay between the germline ends. CDR1 is SGHRS and CDR2 is YFSETQ in the germline V gene.

This rearrangement joins TRBV5-1 to TRBJ1-1; tentative D call: TRBD1 (6 bases). The CDR3 totals 15 residues. Trimming stripped 4 bases from V and 0 bases from J, with 13 bases between. CDR1 and CDR2 (germline): SGHRS, YFSETQ. The CDR3 is CASSIGTNLNTEAFF. For the CDR3, the DNA is TGCGCCAGCAGCATTGGGACAAATTTGAACACTGAAGCTTTCTTT.

This clone occurred once. Other DNA sequences in this sample translate to the same CDR3. J is TRBJ1-1 and V is TRBV5-4; no reliable D call. Germline V gene sequence: CDR1 SGHNT, CDR2 YYREEE (reference sequence). This CDR3 has 12 amino acids. V lost 0 bases, J lost 8 bases, and 8 bases lay in between. Here the CDR3 reads CASSLGGLEAFF. The CDR3 DNA is TGTGCCAGCAGCTTGGGCGGGCTGGAAGCTTTCTTT. The variable domain in full, completed from reference TRBV5-4 and TRBJ1-1, reads ETGVTQSPTHLIKTRGQQVTLRCSSQSGHNTVSWYQQALGQGPQFIFQYYREEENGRGNFPPRFSGLQFPNYSSELNVNALELDDSALYLCASSLGGLEAFFGQGTRLTVV.

The V call is TRBV27, the J call TRBJ1-1; 11 bases fit TRBD1. This CDR3 spans 13 amino acids. After removal of 6 bases from V and 10 bases from J, the junction contained 7 bases not matched to a gene. Germline V gene data show CDR1 as MNHEY and CDR2 as SMNVEV (reference sequence). Here the CDR3 reads CASRIGTGGTAFF. The DNA of the CDR3 is TGTGCCAGCAGAATAGGGACAGGGGGTACAGCTTTCTTT.

The chain combines TRBV7-9 with TRBJ2-2; the D is unclear. The germline CDR1 and CDR2 sequences are SEHNR and FQNEAQ (reference sequence). Trimming removed 5 bases at V and 7 bases at J, with 17 bases between. The CDR3 runs to 15 residues. Written as DNA, the CDR3 is TGTGCCAGCAGCAACTCACCTTTCCGGAGCGGGGAGCTGTTTTTT. This sequence encodes CASSNSPFRSGELFF.

The rearrangement uses TRBV30 and TRBJ2-7; D call uncertain. This CDR3 is built from 15 residues. In germline, CDR1 is GTSNPN, CDR2 SVGIG (reference sequence). The germline V and J ends were trimmed by 0 bases and 3 bases, with 15 bases remaining between them. CDR3 coding DNA: TGTGCCTGGAGTGTAGGCCCACAGATTATCTACGAGCAGTACTTC. Amino acid sequence: CAWSVGPQIIYEQYF.

Comment on this clone: Other nucleotide sequences from this sample produce the same CDR3. The genes are TRBV6-5 and TRBJ2-2, with 7 bases fitting TRBD2. V dropped 2 bases and J dropped 4; count of bases not matched to a gene: 1. CDR1 and CDR2 from the germline V gene are MNHEY and SVGAGI. This CDR3 is 14 amino acids long. The CDR3, as DNA: TGTGCCAGCAGTTACAGCGGGGTCACCGGGGAGCTGTTTTTT. This translates into CASSYSGVTGELFF.